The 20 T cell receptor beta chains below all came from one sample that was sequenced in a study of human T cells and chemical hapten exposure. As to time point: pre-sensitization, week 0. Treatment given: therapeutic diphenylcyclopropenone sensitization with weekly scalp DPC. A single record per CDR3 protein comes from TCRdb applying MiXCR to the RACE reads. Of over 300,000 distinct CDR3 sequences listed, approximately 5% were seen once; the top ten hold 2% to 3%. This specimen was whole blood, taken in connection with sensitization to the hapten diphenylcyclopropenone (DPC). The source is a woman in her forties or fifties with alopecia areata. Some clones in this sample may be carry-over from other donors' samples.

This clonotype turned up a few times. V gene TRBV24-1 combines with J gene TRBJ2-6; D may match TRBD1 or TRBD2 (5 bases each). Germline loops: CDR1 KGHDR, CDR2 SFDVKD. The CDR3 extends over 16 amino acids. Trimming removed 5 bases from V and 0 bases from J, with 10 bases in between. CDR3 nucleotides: TGTGCCACCAGTGGGGGACGGATCTCTGGGGCCAACGTCCTGACTTTC. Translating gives CATSGGRISGANVLTF.

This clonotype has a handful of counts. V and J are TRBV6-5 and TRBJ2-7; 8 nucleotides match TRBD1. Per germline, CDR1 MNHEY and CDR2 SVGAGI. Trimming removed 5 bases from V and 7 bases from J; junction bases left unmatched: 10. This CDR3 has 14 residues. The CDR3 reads CASSPGAGGAEQYF. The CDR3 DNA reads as TGTGCCAGCAGTCCCGGGGCAGGGGGCGCGGAGCAGTACTTC.

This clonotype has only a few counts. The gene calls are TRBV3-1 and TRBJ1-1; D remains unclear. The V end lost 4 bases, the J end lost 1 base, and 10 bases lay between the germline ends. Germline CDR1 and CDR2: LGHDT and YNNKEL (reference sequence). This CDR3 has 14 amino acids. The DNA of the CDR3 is TGTGCCAGCAGCCTATCTCACTGGAACACTGAAGCTTTCTTT. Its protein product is CASSLSHWNTEAFF.

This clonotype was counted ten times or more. The CDR3 nucleotides read TGCGCCAGCAGCTTGATTGGCGGGAGAAACAGCAATGAGCAGTTCTTC. This gives the protein CASSLIGGRNSNEQFF. The V gene is TRBV5-1, the J gene TRBJ2-1, with 7 bases aligning to TRBD2. The CDR3 loop spans 16 amino acids. V lost 1 base and J lost 6; bases outside the gene matches: 10. Germline V gene sequence: CDR1 SGHRS, CDR2 YFSETQ.

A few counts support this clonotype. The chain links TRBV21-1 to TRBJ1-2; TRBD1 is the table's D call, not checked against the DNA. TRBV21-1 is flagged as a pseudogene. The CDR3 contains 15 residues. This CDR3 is CASSPRIGRRYGYTF. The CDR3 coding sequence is TGTGCCAGCAGCCCCCGGATTGGCCGACGCTATGGCTACACCTTC.

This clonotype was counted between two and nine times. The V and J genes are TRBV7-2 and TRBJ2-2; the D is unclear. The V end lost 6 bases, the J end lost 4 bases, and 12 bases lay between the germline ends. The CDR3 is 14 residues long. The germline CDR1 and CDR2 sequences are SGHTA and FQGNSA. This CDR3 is CASRPSTVTGELFF. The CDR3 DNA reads TGTGCCAGCAGACCCTCGACGGTCACCGGGGAGCTGTTTTTT. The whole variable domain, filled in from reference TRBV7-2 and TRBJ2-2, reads GAGVSQSPSNKVTEKGKDVELRCDPISGHTALYWYRQSLGQGLEFLIYFQGNSAPDKSGLPSDRFSAERTGGSVSTLTIQRTQQEDSAVYLCASRPSTVTGELFFGEGSRLTVL.

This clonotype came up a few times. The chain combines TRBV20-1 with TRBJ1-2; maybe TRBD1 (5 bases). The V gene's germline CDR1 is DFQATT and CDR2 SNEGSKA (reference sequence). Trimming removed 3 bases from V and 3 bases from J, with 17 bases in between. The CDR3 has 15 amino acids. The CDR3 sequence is CSARGGILPYYGYTF. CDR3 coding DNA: TGCAGTGCTAGGGGGGGGATCTTGCCTTACTATGGCTACACCTTC.

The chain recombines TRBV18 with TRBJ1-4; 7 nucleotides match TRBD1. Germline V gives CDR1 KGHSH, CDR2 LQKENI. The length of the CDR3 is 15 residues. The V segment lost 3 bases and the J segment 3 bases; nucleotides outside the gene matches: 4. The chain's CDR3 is CASSPNRGSNEKLFF. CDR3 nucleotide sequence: TGTGCCAGCTCACCTAACAGGGGATCTAATGAAAAACTGTTTTTT.

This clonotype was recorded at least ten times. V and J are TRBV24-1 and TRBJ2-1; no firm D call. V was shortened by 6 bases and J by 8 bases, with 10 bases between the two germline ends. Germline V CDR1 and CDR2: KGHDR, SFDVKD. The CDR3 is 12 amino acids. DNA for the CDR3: TGTGCCACCAGTCTAAAGAGCGATGAGCAGTTCTTC. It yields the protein CATSLKSDEQFF.

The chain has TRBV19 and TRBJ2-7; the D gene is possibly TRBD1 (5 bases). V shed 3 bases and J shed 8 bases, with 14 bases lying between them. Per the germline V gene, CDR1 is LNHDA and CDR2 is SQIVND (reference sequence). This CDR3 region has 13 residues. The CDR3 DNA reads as TGTGCCAGTAGTATCTCGGACAATTACCAGCAGTACTTC. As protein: CASSISDNYQQYF.

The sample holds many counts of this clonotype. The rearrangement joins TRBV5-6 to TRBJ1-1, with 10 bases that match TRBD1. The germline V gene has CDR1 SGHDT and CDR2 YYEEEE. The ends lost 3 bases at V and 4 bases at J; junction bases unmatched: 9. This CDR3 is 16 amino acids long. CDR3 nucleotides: TGTGCCAGCAGCTCCTGGACAGGGGGGCCGGGCACTGAAGCTTTCTTT. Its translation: CASSSWTGGPGTEAFF.

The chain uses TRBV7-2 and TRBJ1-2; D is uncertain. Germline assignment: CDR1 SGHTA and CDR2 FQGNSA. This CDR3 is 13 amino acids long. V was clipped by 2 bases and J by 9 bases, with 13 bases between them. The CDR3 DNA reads TGTGCCAGCAGCTTAAAGGCAGGAGAGAGCTACACCTTC. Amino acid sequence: CASSLKAGESYTF.

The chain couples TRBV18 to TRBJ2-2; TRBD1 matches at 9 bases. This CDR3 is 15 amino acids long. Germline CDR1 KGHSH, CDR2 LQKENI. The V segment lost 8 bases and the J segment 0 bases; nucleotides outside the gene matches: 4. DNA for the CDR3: TGTGCCAGCCTAAGACAGGGGGCGAACACCGGGGAGCTGTTTTTT. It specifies CASLRQGANTGELFF.

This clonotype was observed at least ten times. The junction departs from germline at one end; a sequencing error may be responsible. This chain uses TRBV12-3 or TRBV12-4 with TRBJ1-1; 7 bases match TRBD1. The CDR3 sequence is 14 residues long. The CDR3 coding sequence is TGTGCCAGCAGCTTAGGGACAGCGAACACTGAAGCTTTCTTT. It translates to CASSLGTANTEAFF.

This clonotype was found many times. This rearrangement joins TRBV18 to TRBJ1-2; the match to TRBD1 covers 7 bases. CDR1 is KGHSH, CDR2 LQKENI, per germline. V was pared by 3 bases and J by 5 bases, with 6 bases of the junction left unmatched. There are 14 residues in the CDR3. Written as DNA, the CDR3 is TGTGCCAGCTCACCTTCACAGGGGCCTTATGGCTACACCTTC. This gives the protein CASSPSQGPYGYTF.

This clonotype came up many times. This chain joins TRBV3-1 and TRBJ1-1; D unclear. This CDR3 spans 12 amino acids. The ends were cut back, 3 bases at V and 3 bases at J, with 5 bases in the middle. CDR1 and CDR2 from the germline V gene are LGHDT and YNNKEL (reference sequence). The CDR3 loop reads CASSHRDTEAFF. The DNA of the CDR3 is TGTGCCAGCAGCCATAGGGACACTGAAGCTTTCTTT.

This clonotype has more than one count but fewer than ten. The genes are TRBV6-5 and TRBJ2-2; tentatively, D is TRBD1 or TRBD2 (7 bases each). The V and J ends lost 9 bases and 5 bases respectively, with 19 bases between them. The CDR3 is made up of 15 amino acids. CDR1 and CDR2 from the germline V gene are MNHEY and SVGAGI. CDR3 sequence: CASREGAQVTGELFF. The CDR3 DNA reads TGTGCCAGTAGGGAGGGGGCGCAAGTGACCGGGGAGCTGTTTTTT.

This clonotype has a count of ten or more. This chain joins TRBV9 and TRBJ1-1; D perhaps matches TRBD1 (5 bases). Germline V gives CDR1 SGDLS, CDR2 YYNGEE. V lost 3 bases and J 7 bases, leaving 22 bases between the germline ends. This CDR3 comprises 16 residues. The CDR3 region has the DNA TGTGCCAGCAGCGCGAGCCCCTTCGGGGCCCAATTTGAAGCTTTCTTT. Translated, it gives CASSASPFGAQFEAFF.

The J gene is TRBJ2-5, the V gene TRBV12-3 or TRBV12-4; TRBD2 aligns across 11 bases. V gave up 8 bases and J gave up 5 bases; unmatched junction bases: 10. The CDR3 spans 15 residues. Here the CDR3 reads CASVAGGAGGETQYF. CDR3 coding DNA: TGTGCCAGCGTAGCGGGAGGGGCAGGAGGTGAGACCCAGTACTTC.

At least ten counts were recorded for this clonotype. Here the CDR3 reads CASSPGRSYEQYF. The CDR3 DNA sequence: TGTGCCAGCAGTCCTGGTCGCTCCTACGAGCAGTACTTC. This chain joins TRBV5-6 and TRBJ2-7; D uncertain. This CDR3 has 13 residues. CDR1 SGHDT and CDR2 YYEEEE come from the germline V gene. V dropped 5 bases and J dropped 0 bases, with 9 bases sitting between them.